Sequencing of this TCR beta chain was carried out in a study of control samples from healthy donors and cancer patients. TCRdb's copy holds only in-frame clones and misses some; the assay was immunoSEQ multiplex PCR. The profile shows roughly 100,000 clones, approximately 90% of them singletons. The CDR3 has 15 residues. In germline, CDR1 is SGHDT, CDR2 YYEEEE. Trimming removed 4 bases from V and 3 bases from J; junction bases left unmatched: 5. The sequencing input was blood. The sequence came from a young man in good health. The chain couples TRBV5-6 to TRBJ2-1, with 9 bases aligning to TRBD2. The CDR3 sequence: CASSGLAPRYNEQFF. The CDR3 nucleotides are TGTGCCAGCAGCGGACTAGCGCCCCGCTACAATGAGCAGTTCTTC.